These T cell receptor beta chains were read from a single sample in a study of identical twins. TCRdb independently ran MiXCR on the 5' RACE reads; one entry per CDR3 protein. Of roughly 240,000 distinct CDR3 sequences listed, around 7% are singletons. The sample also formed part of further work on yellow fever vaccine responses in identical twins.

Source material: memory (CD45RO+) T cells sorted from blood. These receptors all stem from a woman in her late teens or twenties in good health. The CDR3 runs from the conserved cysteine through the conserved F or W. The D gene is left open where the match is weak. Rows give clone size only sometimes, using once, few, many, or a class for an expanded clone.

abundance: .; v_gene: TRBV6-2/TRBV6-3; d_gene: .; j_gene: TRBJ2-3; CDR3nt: TGTGCCAGCACTAACAGGGTCTCGGATACGCAGTATTTT; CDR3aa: CASTNRVSDTQYF
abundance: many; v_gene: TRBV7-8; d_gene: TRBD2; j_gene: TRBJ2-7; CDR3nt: TGTGCCAGCAGCACCGGGACTAGCAGCTCCTACGAGCAGTACTTC; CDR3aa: CASSTGTSSSYEQYF
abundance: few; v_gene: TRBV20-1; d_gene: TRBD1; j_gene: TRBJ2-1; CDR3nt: TGCAGTGCTACGCCGCGGACAGGGAGGAACAATGAGCAGTTCTTC; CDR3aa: CSATPRTGRNNEQFF
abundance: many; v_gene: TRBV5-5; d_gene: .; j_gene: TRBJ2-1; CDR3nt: TGTGCCAGCAGCTCCCCACGTTACAATGAGCAGTTCTTC; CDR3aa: CASSSPRYNEQFF
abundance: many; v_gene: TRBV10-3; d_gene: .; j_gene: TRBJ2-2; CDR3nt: TGTGCCATCAGGAACAGAGGAGGAACCGGGGAGCTGTTTTTT; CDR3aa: CAIRNRGGTGELFF
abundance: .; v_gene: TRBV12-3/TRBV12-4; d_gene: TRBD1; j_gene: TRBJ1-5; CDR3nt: TGTGCCATCAGCCTTGGGACAGGGGGAGGATATAGCAATCAGCCCCAGCATTTT; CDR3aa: CAISLGTGGGYSNQPQHF
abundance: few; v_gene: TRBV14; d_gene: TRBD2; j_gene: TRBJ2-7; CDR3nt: TGTGCCAGCAGCCAAACACCGGGACTAGCTTACCACGAGCAGTACTTC; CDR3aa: CASSQTPGLAYHEQYF
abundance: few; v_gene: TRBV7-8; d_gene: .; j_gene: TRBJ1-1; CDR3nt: TGTGCCAGCAGCCCCGGGAGGGGGGGGAACACTGAAGCTTTCTTT; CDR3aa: CASSPGRGGNTEAFF
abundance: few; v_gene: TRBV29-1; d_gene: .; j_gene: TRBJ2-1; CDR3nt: TGCAGCGTCGGACGGAACAATGAGCAGTTCTTC; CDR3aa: CSVGRNNEQFF
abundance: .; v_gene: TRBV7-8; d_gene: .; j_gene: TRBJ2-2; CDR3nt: TGTGCCAGCAGCTTAGGTGCGGGGTGGAACACCGGGGAGCTGTTTTTT; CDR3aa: CASSLGAGWNTGELFF
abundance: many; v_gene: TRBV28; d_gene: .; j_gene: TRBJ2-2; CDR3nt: TGTGCCAGCAGTTTTGTGGGTACCGGGGAGCTGTTTTTT; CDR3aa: CASSFVGTGELFF
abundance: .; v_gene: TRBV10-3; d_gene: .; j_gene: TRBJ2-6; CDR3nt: TGTGCCATCAGTGGAGGGGCCAACGTCCTGACTTTC; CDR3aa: CAISGGANVLTF
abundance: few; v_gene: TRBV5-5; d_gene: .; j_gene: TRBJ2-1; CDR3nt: TGTGCCAGCAGCTTGGTGGGGAGGACCTACAATGAGCAGTTCTTC; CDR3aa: CASSLVGRTYNEQFF
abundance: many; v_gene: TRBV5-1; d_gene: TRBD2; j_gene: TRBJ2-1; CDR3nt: TGCGCCAGCTCTCCCCGCGGGGGGAGTGAGCAGTTCTTC; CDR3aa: CASSPRGGSEQFF
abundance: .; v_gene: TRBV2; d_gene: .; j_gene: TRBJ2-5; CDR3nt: TGTGCCAGCAGTGAAGCGCAGGCAGAGACCCAGTACTTC; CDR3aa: CASSEAQAETQYF
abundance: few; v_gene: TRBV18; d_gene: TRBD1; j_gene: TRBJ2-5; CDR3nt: TGTGCCAGCTCACCACCGAGGACAGGCCAAGAGACCCAGTACTTC; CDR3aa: CASSPPRTGQETQYF
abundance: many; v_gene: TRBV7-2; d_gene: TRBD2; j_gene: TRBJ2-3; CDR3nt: TGTGCCAGCAGCACCGCTGGGACTAGCGGGCTTCAAGTGTATTTT; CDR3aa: CASSTAGTSGLQVYF
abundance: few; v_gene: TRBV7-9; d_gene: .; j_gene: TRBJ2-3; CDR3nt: TGTGCCAGCAGCTTAGCTACCGGGCTCACAGATACGCAGTATTTT; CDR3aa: CASSLATGLTDTQYF
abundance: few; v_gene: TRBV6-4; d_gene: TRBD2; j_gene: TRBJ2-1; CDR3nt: TGTGCCAGCAGTGACTCCATTTCAGCGGGAGGTGGGGATGAGCAGTTCTTC; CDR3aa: CASSDSISAGGGDEQFF
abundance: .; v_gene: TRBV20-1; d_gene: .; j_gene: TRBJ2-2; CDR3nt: TGCAGTGCTAGATACAGAGGGACGAACACCGGGGAGCTGTTTTTT; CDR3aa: CSARYRGTNTGELFF
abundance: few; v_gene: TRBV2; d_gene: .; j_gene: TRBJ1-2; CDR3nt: TGTGCCAGACCGGGACCTCTTAACTATGGCTACACCTTC; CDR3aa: CARPGPLNYGYTF
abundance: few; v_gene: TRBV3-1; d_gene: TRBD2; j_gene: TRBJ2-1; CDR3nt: TGTGCCAGCAGCCAAGGAGCGGGAGCCCCCTACAATGAGCAGTTCTTC; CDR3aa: CASSQGAGAPYNEQFF
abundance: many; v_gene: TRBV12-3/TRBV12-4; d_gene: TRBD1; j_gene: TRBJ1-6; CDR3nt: TGTGCCAGCAGTTCAACGGGACAGTCCCTGAGCTCCTATAATTCACCCCTCCACTTT; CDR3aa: CASSSTGQSLSSYNSPLHF
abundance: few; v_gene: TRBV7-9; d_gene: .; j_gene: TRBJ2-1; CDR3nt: TGTGCCAGCCAGGATGGACCCTACAATGAGCAGTTCTTC; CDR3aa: CASQDGPYNEQFF
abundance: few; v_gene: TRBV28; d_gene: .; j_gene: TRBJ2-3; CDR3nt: TGTGCCAGCAAAGGCGGGTCTGGCAGGGGCAATACAGATACGCAGTATTTT; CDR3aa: CASKGGSGRGNTDTQYF
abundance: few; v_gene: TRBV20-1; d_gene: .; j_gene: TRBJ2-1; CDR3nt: TGCAGTGCTAGAGATCGCTCGAATTTTAATGAGCAGTTCTTC; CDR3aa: CSARDRSNFNEQFF
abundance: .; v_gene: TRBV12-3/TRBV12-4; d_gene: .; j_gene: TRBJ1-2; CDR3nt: TGTGCCAGCAGCGAAACTGCTATTGGGTACACCTTC; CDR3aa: CASSETAIGYTF
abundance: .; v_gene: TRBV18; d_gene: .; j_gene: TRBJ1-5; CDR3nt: TGTGCCAGCTCACCTCAGGGGCCTTATAGCAATCAGCCCCAGCATTTT; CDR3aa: CASSPQGPYSNQPQHF
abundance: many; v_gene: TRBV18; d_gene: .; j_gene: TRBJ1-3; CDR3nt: TGTGCCAGCTCACCACAGGGGACTGGAAACACCATATATTTT; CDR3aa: CASSPQGTGNTIYF
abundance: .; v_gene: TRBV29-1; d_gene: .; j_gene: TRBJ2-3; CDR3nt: TGCAGCGTTGCCCTACTAGGGCGCACAGATACGCAGTATTTT; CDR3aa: CSVALLGRTDTQYF
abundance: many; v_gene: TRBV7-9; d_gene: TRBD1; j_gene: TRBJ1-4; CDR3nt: TGTGCCAGCAGCATGGGACAGCTTGCAACTAATGAAAAACTGTTTTTT; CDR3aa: CASSMGQLATNEKLFF
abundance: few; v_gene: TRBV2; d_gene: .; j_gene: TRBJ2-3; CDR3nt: TGTGCCAGCAGTGGGTCTAGTATCGTTAGTCTGGTTCCAGATACGCAGTATTTT; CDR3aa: CASSGSSIVSLVPDTQYF
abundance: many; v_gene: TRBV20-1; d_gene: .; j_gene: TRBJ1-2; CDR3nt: TGCAGTGCTAGAGATTTGCCTTATGGCTACACCTTC; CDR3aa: CSARDLPYGYTF
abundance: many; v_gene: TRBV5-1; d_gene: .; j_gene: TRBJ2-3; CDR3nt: TGCGCCAGCAGCTTGGGCGCTAGCCGAAACACAGATACGCAGTATTTT; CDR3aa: CASSLGASRNTDTQYF
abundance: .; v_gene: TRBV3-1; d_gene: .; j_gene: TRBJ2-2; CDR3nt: TGTGCCAGCAGCCAAGATCTGGGCTACACCGGGGAGCTGTTTTTT; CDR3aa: CASSQDLGYTGELFF
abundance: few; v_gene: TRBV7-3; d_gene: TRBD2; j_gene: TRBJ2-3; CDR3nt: TGTGCCAGCAGCCCCCTCGGGGCGGGAGGCATAGATACGCAGTATTTT; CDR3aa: CASSPLGAGGIDTQYF
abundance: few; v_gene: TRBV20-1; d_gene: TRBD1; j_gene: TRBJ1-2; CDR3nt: TGCAGTGCTACGGACAGGGGGTTAAATGGCTACACCTTC; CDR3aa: CSATDRGLNGYTF
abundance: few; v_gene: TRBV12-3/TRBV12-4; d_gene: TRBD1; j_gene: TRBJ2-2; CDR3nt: TGTGCCAGCACCAAGACAGGGGAAAAATTTACCGGGGAGCTGTTTTTT; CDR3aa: CASTKTGEKFTGELFF
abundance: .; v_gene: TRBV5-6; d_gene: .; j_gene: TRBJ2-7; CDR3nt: TGTGCCAGCAGCTTGGTTAAATACGAGCAGTACTTC; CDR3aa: CASSLVKYEQYF
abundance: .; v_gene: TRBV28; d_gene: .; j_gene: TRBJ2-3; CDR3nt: TGTGCCAGCACCCAGGCGGCAGATACGCAGTATTTT; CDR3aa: CASTQAADTQYF
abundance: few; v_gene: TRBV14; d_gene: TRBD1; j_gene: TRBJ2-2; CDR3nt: TGTGCCAGCAGCCACCTTGGACAGGGTGGCACCGGGGAGCTGTTTTTT; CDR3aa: CASSHLGQGGTGELFF
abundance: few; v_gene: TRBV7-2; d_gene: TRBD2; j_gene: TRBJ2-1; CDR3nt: TGTGCCAGCAGCTTAGCGGGACTAGCGAAGAATGAGCAGTTCTTC; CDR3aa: CASSLAGLAKNEQFF
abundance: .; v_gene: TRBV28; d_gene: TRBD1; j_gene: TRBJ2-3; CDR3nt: TGTGCCAGCAGCTGGGCTCAGGGGGTTCTCACAGATACGCAGTATTTT; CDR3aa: CASSWAQGVLTDTQYF
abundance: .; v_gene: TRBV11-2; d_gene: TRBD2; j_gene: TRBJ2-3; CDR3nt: TGTGCCAGCAGCAGAAGAGGACTAGCGGGAGCTAGCACAGATACGCAGTATTTT; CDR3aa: CASSRRGLAGASTDTQYF
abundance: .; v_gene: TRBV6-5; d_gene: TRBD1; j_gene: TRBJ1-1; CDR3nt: TGTGCCAGCAGTTATCGGGGAGCCGGGACAGGGGGAAAGAACACTGAAGCTTTCTTT; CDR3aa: CASSYRGAGTGGKNTEAFF
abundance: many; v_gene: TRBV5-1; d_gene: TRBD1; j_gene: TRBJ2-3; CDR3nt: TGCGCCAGCAGCTCCCGAAAGGGACAGGGCACAGATACGCAGTATTTT; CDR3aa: CASSSRKGQGTDTQYF
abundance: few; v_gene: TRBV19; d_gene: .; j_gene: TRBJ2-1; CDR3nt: TGTGCCAGTAGTCGTCGCGACAATGAGCAGTTCTTC; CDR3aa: CASSRRDNEQFF
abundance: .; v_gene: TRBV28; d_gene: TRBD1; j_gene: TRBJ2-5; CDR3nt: TGTGCCAGCAGTTCCCAGACAGGGGGCGGGGAGACCCAGTACTTC; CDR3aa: CASSSQTGGGETQYF
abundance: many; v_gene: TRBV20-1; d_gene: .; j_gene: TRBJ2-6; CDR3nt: TGCAGTGCCCCAAAGGGGGCTGGGGCCAACGTCCTGACTTTC; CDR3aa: CSAPKGAGANVLTF
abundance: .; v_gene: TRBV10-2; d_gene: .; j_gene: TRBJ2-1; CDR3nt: TGCGCCAGCAGTGAGGCCTGGGTCGCTGAGCAGTTCTTC; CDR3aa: CASSEAWVAEQFF
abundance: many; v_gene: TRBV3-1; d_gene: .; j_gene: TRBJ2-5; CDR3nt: TGTGCCAGCAGCCAGGCGGAGACCCAGTACTTC; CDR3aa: CASSQAETQYF
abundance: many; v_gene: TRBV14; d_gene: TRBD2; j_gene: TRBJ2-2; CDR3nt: TGTGCCAGCAACGTTCTGGCGGGAGGGGCGAACACCGGGGAGCTGTTTTTT; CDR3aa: CASNVLAGGANTGELFF
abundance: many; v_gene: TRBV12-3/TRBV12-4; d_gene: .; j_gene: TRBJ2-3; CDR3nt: TGTGCCAGCGGAGGGGACACAGATACGCAGTATTTT; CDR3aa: CASGGDTDTQYF